This TCR beta chain is drawn from a study of T cell clusters in autoimmune cytopenias. Looking at the study overall: A median of about 50,000 TRB reads per sample yielded a median around 2,500 distinct clonotypes.

By frequency, this clonotype is medium-sized. Its cognate antigen is unknown. TRB amplification used around 0.25 ug of peripheral blood genomic DNA. Study-wide results and caveats: Primary autoimmune cytopenia patients appeared to lack physiological T cell clusters present in healthy donors. Compared with active autoimmune hepatitis patients, healthy donors showed approximately 3-fold more exclusive TRB clusters. TRB repertoire shifts in secondary cytopenia and chronic lymphocytic leukemia mostly reflected lymphoma, not autoimmunity.

The CDR3 totals 15 residues. Germline CDR1 reads SGHDT; CDR2 reads YYEEEE. TRB rearrangements were amplified by touch-down multiplex PCR with mixed TRB-A/B primers. Reanalyzing the multiplex PCR reads, TCRdb keeps one entry per CDR3 protein, without DNA. This repertoire includes thousands of distinct CDR3 sequences. The chain joins TRBV5-6 to TRBJ1-5; the D call of TRBD1 rests on TCRdb alone, since no DNA is present to check it. The receptor comes from a human donor with an autoimmune cytopenia or autoimmune hepatitis (not recorded which). Sequencing used peripheral blood. CDR3 residues: CASSEQGGINQPQHF.